This T cell receptor (beta chain) was recovered during a study of control samples from healthy donors and cancer patients. Trimming removed 6 bases from V and 1 base from J, with 11 bases in between. This CDR3 region has 13 residues. Looked up from germline, CDR1 is SGHRS and CDR2 is YFSETQ. TCRdb keeps only in-frame clones here, not all; method: immunoSEQ multiplex PCR. The data hold roughly 45,000 clones, with more than 80% observed a single time. Sequencing input: PBMCs. The J gene is TRBJ2-7, the V gene TRBV5-1; the D gene could be TRBD1 or TRBD2 (5 bases each). The source of this sequence is a man in his thirties or forties with colorectal cancer. In nucleotides, the CDR3 is TGCGCCAGCACCCGGGACCGGTCCTACGAGCAGTACTTC. This gives the protein CASTRDRSYEQYF.